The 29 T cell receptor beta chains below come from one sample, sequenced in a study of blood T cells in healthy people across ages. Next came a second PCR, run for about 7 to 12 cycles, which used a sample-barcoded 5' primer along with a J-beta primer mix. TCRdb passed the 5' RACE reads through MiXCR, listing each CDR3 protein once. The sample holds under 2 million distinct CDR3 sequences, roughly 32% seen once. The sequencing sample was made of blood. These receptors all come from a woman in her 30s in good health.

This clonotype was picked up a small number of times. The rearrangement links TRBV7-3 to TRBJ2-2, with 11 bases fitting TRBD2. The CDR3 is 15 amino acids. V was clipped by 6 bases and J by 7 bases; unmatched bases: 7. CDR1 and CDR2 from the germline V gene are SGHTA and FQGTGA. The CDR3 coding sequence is TGTGCCAGCAGGGGACTAGCGGTAGGGAGCGGGGAGCTGTTTTTT. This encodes CASRGLAVGSGELFF.

The CDR3 protein is CASSKPSGVSKETQYF. CDR3 coding DNA: TGTGCCAGCAGTAAACCTAGCGGGGTATCCAAAGAGACCCAGTACTTC. V gene TRBV12-3 or TRBV12-4 combines with J gene TRBJ2-5, with 9 bases lining up with TRBD2. The CDR3 loop spans 16 amino acids. V shed 5 bases and J 3 bases; nucleotides not matched to a gene: 10.

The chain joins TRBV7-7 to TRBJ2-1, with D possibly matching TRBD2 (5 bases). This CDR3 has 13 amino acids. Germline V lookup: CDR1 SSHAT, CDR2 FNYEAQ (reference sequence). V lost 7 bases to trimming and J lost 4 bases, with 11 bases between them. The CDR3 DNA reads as TGTGCCAGCACCCCCTTAGCGTACAATGAGCAGTTCTTC. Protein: CASTPLAYNEQFF.

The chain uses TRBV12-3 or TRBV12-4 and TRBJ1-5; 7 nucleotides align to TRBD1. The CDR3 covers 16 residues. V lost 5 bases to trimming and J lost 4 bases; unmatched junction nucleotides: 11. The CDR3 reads CASSPETGSRNQPQHF. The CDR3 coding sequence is TGTGCCAGCAGTCCAGAGACAGGGAGTAGGAATCAGCCCCAGCATTTT.

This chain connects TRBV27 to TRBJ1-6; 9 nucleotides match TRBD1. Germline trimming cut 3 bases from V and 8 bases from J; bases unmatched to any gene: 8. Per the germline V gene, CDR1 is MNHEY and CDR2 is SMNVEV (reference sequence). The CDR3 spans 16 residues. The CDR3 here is CASSFLWTGVDSPLHF. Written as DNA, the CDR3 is TGTGCCAGCAGTTTCCTTTGGACAGGGGTTGATTCACCCCTCCACTTT.

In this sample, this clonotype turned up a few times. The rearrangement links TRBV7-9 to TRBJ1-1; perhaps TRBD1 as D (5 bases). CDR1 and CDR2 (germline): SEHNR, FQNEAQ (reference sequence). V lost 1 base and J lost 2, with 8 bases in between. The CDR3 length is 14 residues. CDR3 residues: CASSLEDTNTEAFF. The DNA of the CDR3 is TGTGCCAGCAGCTTAGAGGACACCAACACTGAAGCTTTCTTT.

This CDR3 is CSARDLVLGEQYF. CDR3 nucleotide sequence: TGCAGTGCTAGAGATTTAGTCTTGGGCGAGCAGTACTTC. This chain uses TRBV20-1 with TRBJ2-7; unclear D gene. The ends were cut back, 0 bases at V and 6 bases at J, with 12 bases in the middle. The CDR3 covers 13 residues. Germline CDR1 DFQATT, CDR2 SNEGSKA (reference sequence).

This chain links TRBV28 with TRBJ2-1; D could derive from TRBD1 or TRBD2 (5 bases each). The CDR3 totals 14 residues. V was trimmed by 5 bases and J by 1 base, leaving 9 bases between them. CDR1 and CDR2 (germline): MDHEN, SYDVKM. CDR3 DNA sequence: TGTGCCAGCAGTGGGGACGGATCCTACAATGAGCAGTTCTTC. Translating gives CASSGDGSYNEQFF.

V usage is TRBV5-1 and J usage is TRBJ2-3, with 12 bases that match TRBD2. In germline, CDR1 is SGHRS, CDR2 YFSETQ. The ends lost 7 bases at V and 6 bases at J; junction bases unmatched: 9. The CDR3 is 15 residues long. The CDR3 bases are TGCGCCAGCGGCTCGGGACTAGCGGGTTTCGATACGCAGTATTTT. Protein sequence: CASGSGLAGFDTQYF.

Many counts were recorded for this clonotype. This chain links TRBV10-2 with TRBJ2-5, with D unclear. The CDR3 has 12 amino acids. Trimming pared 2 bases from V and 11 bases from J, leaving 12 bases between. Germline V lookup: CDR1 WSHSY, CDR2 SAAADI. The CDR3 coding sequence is TGCGCCAGCAGTGAGGATCCCTCGAAGCAGTACTTC. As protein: CASSEDPSKQYF.

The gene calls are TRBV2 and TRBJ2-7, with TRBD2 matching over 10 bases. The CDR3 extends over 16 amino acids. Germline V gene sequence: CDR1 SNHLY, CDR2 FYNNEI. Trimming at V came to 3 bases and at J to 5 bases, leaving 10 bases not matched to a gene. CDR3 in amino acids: CASSDAVAGGRNEQYF. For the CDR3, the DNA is TGTGCCAGCAGTGATGCCGTAGCGGGGGGCAGGAACGAGCAGTACTTC.

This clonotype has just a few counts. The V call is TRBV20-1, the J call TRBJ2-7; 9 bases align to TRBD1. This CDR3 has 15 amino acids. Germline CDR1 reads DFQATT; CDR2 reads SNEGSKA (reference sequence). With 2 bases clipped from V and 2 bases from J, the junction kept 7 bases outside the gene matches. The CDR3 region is CSARSDRGGTYEQYF. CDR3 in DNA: TGCAGTGCTAGATCTGACAGGGGGGGAACCTACGAGCAGTACTTC.

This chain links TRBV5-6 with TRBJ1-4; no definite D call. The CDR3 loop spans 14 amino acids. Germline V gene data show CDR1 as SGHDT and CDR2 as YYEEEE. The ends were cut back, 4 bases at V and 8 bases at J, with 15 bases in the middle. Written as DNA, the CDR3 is TGTGCCAGCAGCCGCGGGTCTCTGCAAGAAAAACTGTTTTTT. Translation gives CASSRGSLQEKLFF.

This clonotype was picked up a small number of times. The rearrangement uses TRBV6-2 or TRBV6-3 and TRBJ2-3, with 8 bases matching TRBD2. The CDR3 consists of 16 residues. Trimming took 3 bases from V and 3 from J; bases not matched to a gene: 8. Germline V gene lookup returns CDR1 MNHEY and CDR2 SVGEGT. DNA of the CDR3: TGTGCCAGCAGTTATAAAAGAAGCGGGAGTACAGATACGCAGTATTTT. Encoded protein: CASSYKRSGSTDTQYF.

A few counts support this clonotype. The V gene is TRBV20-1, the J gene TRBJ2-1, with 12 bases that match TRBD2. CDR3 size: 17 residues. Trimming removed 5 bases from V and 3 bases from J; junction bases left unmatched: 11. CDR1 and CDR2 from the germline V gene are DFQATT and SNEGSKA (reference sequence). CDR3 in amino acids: CSALTSGRELLYNEQFF. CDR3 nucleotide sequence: TGCAGTGCTTTGACTAGCGGGAGAGAATTGCTCTACAATGAGCAGTTCTTC.

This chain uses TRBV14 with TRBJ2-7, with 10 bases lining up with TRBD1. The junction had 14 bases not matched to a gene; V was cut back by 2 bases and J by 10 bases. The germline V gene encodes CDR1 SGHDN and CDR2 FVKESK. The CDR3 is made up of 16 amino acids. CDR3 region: CASSQLAGTGATIQYF. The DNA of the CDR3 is TGTGCCAGCAGCCAACTAGCCGGGACAGGGGCTACGATTCAGTACTTC. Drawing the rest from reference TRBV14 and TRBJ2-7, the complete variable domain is EAGVTQFPSHSVIEKGQTVTLRCDPISGHDNLYWYRRVMGKEIKFLLHFVKESKQDESGMPNNRFLAERTGGTYSTLKVQPAELEDSGVYFCASSQLAGTGATIQYFGPGTRLTVT.

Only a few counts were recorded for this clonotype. The CDR3 region has the DNA TGCAGTGCTAGACCTAGTCCCACAGATACGCAGTATTTT. Translating gives CSARPSPTDTQYF. The chain recombines TRBV20-1 with TRBJ2-3; D ambiguous. This CDR3 is built from 13 residues. CDR1 is DFQATT, CDR2 SNEGSKA, per germline (reference sequence). Between the trimmed V and J ends, which lost 2 bases and 2 bases, there was a span of 8 bases.

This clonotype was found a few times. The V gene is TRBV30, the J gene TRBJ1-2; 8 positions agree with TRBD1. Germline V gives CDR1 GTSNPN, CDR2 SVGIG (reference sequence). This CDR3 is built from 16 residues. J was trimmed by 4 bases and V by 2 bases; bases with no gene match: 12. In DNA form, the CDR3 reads TGTGCCTGGAGTCGACAGGGGTTCGCAGTTGGCTATGGCTACACCTTC. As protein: CAWSRQGFAVGYGYTF.

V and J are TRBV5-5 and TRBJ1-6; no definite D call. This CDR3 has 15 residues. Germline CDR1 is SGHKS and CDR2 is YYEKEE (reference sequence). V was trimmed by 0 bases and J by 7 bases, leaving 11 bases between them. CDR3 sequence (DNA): TGTGCCAGCAGCTTGGTAGTACAGATGAATTCACCCCTCCACTTT. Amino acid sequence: CASSLVVQMNSPLHF.

This CDR3 reads CASSPRWDRDGGYTF. The CDR3 bases are TGTGCCAGCAGTCCCAGATGGGACAGGGATGGAGGCTACACCTTC. This chain links TRBV25-1 with TRBJ1-2; 9 bases are shared with TRBD1. Losses at the gene ends were 5 bases for V and 8 bases for J; bases not matched to a gene: 12. Per germline, CDR1 MGHDK and CDR2 SYGVNS. CDR3 size: 15 residues.

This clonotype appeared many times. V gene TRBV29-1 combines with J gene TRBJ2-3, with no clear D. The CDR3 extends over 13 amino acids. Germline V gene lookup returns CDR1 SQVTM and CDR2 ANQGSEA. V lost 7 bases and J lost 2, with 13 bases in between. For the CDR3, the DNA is TGCAGCGAGGCACAGACCAACACAGATACGCAGTATTTT. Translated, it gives CSEAQTNTDTQYF.

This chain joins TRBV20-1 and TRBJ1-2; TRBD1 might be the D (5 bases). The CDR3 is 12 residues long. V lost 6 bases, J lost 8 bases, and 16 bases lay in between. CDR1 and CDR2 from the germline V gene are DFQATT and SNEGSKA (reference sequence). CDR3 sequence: CSAKDRNGGYTF. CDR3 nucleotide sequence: TGCAGTGCGAAAGACAGAAACGGCGGCTACACCTTC.

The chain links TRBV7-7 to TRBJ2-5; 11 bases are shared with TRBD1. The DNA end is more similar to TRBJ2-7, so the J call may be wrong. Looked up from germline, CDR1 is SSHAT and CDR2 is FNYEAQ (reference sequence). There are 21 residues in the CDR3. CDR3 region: CASSSRKRDRGRAGPAGEQYF. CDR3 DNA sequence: TGTGCCAGCAGCTCCCGGAAGCGGGACAGGGGGAGAGCGGGACCAGCCGGCGAGCAGTACTTC.

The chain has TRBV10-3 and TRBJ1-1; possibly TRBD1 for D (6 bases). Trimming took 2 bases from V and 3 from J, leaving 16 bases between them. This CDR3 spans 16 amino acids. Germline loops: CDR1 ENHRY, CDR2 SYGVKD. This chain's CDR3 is CAISETPLKGDTEAFF. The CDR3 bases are TGTGCCATCAGTGAGACTCCCCTTAAGGGGGACACTGAAGCTTTCTTT.

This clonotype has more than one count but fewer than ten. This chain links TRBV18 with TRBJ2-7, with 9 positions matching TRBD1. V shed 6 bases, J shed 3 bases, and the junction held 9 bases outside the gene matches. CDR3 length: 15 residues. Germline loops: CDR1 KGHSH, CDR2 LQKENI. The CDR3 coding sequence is TGTGCCAGCTCTAGCCCGGGGGGACAGGGCTACGAGCAGTACTTC. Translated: CASSSPGGQGYEQYF. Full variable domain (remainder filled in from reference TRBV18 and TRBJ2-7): NAGVMQNPRHLVRRRGQEARLRCSPMKGHSHVYWYRQLPEEGLKFMVYLQKENIIDESGMPKERFSAEFPKEGPSILRIQQVVRGDSAAYFCASSSPGGQGYEQYFGPGTRLTVT.

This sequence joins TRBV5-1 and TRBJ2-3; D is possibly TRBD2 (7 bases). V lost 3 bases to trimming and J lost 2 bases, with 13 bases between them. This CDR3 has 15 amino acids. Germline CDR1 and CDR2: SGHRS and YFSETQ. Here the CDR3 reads CASSSEGGFTDTQYF. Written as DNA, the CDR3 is TGCGCCAGCAGCTCGGAGGGGGGGTTCACAGATACGCAGTATTTT.

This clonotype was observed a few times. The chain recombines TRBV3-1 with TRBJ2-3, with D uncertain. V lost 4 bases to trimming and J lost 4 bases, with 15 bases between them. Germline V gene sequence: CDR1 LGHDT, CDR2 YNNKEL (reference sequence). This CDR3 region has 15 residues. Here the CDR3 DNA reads TGTGCCAGCAGCCCACCGGGTGTTAGTGCAGATACGCAGTATTTT. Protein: CASSPPGVSADTQYF.

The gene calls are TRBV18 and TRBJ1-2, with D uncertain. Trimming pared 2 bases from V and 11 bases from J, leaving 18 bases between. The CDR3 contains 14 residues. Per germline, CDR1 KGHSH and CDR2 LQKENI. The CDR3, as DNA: TGTGCCAGCTCACCAGAACGGAACTATGCTGGTTACACCTTC. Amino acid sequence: CASSPERNYAGYTF.

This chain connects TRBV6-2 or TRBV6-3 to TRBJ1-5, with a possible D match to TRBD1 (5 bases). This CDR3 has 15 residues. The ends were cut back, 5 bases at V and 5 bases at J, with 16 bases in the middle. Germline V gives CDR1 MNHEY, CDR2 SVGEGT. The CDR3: CASSPGRGVYQPQHF. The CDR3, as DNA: TGTGCCAGCAGTCCAGGACGGGGGGTCTATCAGCCCCAGCATTTT.